The entry that follows covers one TCR beta chain sequence. This specimen comes from a study of regulatory T cells in long-lasting Graves disease. Described time point: newly diagnosed GD, antithyroid drugs for less than 3 months. Scientists built the TCR library using RNA that was extracted from PBMCs. Arm-PCR of CDR3 regions and iRepertoire HTBI primers were used to build TCR beta libraries. As processed by the authors: Samples revealed approximately 67 TRBV and roughly 15 TRBJ segments. TCRdb used MiXCR to reprocess the multiplex PCR reads, holding one entry per CDR3 protein. The V and J calls and clone size are TCRdb's, not the authors'. The profile shows 350,000 to 550,000 distinct CDR3 sequences, 15% of them singletons. Per germline, CDR1 KGHSH and CDR2 LQKENI. Trimming removed 3 bases from V and 4 bases from J; junction bases left unmatched: 8. The CDR3 loop spans 16 amino acids. These data were also filed under a second study, of T cells in Graves' hyperthyroidism and ophthalmopathy.

This chain links TRBV18 with TRBJ2-3, with 9 bases identical to TRBD1. The receptor was isolated from a woman in her twenties or thirties with Graves disease. The sequenced sample was peripheral blood mononuclear cells (PBMCs), obtained at new diagnosis, from a patient treated with antithyroid drugs. Here the CDR3 DNA reads TGTGCCAGCTCACCGGCCGGGACAGGGAACGCAGATACGCAGTATTTT. Protein sequence: CASSPAGTGNADTQYF.